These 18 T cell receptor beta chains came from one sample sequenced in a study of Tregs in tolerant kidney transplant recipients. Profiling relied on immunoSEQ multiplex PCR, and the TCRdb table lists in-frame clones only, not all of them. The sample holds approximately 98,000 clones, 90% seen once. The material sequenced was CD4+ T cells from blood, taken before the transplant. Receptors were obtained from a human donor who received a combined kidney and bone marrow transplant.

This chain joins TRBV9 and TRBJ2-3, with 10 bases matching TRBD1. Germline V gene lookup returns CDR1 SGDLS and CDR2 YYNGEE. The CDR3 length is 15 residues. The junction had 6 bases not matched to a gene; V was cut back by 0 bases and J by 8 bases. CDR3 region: CASSVGGQGKGTQYF. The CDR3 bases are TGTGCCAGCAGCGTAGGGGGACAGGGGAAGGGTACGCAGTATTTT.

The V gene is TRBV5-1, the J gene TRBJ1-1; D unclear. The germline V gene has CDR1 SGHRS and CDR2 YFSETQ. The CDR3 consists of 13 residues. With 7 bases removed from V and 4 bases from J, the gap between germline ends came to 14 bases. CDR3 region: CASSEGSGTEAFF. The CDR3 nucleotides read TGCGCCAGCTCAGAGGGATCGGGCACTGAAGCTTTCTTT.

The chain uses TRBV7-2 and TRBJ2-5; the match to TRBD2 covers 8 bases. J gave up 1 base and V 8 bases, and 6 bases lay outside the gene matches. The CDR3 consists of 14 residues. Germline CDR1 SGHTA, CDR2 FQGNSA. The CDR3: CASRGGRGQETQYF. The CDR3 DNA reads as TGTGCCAGCCGGGGGGGACGGGGCCAAGAGACCCAGTACTTC.

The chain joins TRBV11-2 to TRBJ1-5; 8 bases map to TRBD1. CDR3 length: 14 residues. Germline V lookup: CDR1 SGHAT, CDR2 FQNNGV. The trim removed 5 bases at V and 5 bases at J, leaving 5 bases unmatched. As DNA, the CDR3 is TGTGCCAGCAGCCCTCACAGGGGGGATCAGCCCCAGCATTTT. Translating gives CASSPHRGDQPQHF.

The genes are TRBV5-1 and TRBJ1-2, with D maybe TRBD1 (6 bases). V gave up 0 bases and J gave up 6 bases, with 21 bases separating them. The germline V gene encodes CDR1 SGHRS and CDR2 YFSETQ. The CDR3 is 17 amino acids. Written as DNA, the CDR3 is TGCGCCAGCAGCTTGGCCACGGTAACGAGCAGGGGAAATGGCTACACCTTC. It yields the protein CASSLATVTSRGNGYTF.

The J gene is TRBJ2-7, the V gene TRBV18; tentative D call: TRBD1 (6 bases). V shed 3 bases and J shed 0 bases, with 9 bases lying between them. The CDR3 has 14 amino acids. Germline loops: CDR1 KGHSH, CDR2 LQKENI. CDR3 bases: TGTGCCAGCTCACCGACAGGTACCTCCTACGAGCAGTACTTC. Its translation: CASSPTGTSYEQYF.

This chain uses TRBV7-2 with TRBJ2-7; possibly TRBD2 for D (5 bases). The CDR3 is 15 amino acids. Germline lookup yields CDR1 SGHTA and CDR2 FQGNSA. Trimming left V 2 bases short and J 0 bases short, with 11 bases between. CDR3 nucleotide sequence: TGTGCCAGCAGCTTACAGGCGGGCCTCTCCTACGAGCAGTACTTC. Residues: CASSLQAGLSYEQYF.

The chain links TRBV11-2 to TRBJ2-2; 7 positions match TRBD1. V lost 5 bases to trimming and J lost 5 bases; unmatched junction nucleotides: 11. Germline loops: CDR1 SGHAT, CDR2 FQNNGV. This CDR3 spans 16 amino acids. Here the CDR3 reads CASSHTGQLNTGELFF. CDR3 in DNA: TGTGCCAGCAGCCACACGGGACAGCTAAATACCGGGGAGCTGTTTTTT. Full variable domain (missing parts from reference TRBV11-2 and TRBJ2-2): EAGVAQSPRYKIIEKRQSVAFWCNPISGHATLYWYQQILGQGPKLLIQFQNNGVVDDSQLPKDRFSAERLKGVDSTLKIQPAKLEDSAVYLCASSHTGQLNTGELFFGEGSRLTVL.

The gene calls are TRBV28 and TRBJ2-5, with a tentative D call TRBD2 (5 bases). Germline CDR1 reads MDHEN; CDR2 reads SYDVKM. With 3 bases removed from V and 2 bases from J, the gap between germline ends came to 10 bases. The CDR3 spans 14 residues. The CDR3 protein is CASSFRRRQETQYF. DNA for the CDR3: TGTGCCAGCAGTTTCCGGCGGAGGCAAGAGACCCAGTACTTC.

Here the CDR3 reads CSALYPSAKNIQYF. CDR3 bases: TGCAGCGCTTTGTATCCTAGCGCCAAAAACATTCAGTACTTC. The chain couples TRBV29-1 to TRBJ2-4, with D tentatively TRBD2 (5 bases). CDR1 is SQVTM, CDR2 ANQGSEA, per germline. The CDR3 extends over 14 amino acids. Trimming pared 7 bases from V and 1 base from J, leaving 14 bases between.

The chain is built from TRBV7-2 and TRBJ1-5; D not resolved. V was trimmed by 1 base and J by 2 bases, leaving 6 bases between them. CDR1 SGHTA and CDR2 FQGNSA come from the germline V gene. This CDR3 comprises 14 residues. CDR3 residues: CASSLVGGNQPQHF. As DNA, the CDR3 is TGTGCCAGCAGCTTAGTGGGAGGCAATCAGCCCCAGCATTTT.

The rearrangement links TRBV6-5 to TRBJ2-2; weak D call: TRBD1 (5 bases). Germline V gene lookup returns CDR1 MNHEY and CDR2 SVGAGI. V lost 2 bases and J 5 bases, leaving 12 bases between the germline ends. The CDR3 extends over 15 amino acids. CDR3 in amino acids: CASSYQQAGTGELFF. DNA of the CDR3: TGTGCCAGCAGTTACCAACAGGCTGGTACCGGGGAGCTGTTTTTT.

The CDR3 region is CASSLSGGAGNTIYF. The DNA for the CDR3 is TGTGCCAGCAGCCTCTCAGGGGGCGCTGGAAACACCATATATTTT. The J gene is TRBJ1-3, the V gene TRBV5-4; the match to TRBD1 covers 8 bases. The germline V gene has CDR1 SGHNT and CDR2 YYREEE (reference sequence). The V gene end was trimmed by 4 bases and the J gene end by 2 bases; junction bases not matched to a gene: 5. The CDR3 has 15 residues.

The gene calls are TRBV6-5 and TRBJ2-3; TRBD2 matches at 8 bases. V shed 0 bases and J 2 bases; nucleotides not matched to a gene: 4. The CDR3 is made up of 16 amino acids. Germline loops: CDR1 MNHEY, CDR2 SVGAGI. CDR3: CASSYSFSGNTDTQYF. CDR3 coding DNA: TGTGCCAGCAGTTACTCGTTTAGCGGGAACACAGATACGCAGTATTTT.

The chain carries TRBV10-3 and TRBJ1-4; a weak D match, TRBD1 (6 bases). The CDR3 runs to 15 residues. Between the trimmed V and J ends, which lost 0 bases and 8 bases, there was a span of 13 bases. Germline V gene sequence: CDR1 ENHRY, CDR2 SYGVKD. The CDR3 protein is CAISESQGTGEKLFF. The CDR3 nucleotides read TGTGCCATCAGTGAGTCACAGGGTACAGGCGAAAAACTGTTTTTT.

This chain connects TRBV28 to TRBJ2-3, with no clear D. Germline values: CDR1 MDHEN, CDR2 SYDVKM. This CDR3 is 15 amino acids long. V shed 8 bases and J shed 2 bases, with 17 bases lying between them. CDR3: CASPPPRSPTDTQYF. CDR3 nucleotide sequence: TGTGCCAGCCCACCTCCCCGGAGTCCCACAGATACGCAGTATTTT.

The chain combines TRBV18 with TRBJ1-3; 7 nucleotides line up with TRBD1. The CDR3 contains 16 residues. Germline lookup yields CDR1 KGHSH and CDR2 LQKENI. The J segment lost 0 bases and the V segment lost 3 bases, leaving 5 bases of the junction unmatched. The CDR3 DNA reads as TGTGCCAGCTCACCGGGGACAGCAAGCTCTGGAAACACCATATATTTT. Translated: CASSPGTASSGNTIYF.

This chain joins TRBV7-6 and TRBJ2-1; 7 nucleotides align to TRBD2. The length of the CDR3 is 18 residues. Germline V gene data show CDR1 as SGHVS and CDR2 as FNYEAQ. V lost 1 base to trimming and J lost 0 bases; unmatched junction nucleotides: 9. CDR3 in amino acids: CASSLVGLAAISYNEQFF. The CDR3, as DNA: TGTGCCAGCAGCTTAGTTGGGCTAGCGGCCATCTCCTACAATGAGCAGTTCTTC.